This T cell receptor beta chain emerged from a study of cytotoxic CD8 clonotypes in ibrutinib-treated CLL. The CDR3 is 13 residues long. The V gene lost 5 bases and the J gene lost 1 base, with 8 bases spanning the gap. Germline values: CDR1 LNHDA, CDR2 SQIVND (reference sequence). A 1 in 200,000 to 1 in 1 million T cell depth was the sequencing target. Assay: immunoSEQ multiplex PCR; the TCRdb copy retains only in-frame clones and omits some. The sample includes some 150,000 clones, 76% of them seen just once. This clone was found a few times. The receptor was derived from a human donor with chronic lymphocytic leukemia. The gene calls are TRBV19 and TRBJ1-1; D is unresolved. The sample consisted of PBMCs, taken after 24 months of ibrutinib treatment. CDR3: CASSLKGNTEAFF. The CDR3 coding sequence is TGTGCCAGTAGTCTCAAGGGGAACACTGAAGCTTTCTTT.